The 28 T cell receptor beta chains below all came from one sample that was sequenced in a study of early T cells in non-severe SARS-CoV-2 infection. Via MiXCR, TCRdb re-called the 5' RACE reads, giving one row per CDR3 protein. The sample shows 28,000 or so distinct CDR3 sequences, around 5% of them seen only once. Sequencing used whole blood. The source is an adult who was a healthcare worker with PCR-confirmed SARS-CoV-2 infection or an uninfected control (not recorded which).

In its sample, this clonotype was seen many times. The CDR3 DNA reads as TGTGCCAGCAGCACAAGAGCGGAAGATACGCAGTATTTT. This codes for CASSTRAEDTQYF. The rearrangement joins TRBV7-3 to TRBJ2-3; perhaps TRBD2 as D (5 bases). Germline CDR1 and CDR2: SGHTA and FQGTGA. The CDR3 covers 13 residues. V was shortened by 5 bases and J by 5 bases, with 11 bases between the two germline ends.

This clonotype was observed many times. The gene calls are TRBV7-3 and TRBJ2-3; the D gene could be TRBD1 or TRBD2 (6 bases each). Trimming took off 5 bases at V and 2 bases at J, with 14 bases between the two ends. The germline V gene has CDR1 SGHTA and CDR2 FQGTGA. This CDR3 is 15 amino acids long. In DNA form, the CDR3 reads TGTGCCAGCAGCCGAAGACAGGACTACACAGATACGCAGTATTTT. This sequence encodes CASSRRQDYTDTQYF. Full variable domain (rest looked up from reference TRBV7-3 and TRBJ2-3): GAGVSQTPSNKVTEKGKYVELRCDPISGHTALYWYRQSLGQGPEFLIYFQGTGAADDSGLPNDRFFAVRPEGSVSTLKIQRTERGDSAVYLCASSRRQDYTDTQYFGPGTRLTVL.

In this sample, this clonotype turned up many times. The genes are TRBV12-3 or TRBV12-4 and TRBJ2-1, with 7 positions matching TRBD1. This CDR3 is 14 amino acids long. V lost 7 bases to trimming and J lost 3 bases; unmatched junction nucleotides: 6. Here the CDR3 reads CASNPTGNYNEQFF. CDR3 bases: TGTGCCAGCAACCCGACAGGGAACTACAATGAGCAGTTCTTC.

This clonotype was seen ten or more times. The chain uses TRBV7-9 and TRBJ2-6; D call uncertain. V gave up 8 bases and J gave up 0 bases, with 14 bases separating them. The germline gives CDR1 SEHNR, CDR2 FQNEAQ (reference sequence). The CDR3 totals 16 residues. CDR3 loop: CASPPSIPSGANVLTF. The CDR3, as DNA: TGTGCCAGCCCCCCGAGTATCCCCTCTGGGGCCAACGTCCTGACTTTC.

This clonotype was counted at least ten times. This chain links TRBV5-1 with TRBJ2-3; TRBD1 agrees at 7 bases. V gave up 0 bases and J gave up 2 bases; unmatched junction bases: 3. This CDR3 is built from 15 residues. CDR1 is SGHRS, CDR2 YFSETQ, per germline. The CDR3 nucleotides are TGCGCCAGCAGCTTGGGGGACAGACTCACAGATACGCAGTATTTT. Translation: CASSLGDRLTDTQYF.

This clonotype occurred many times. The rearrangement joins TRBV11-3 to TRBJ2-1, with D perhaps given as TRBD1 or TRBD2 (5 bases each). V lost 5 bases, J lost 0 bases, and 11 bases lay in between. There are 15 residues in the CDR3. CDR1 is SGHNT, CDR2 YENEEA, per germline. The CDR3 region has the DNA TGTGCCAGCAGCCGGGGTGGGACCTCCTACAATGAGCAGTTCTTC. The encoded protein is CASSRGGTSYNEQFF.

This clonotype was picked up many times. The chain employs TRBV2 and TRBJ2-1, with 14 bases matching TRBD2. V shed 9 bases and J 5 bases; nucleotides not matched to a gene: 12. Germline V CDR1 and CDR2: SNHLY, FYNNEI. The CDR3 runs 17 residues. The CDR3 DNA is TGTGCCAGGGGGGAAGGGACTAGCGGGAGTCTCCACAATGAGCAGTTCTTC. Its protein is CARGEGTSGSLHNEQFF.

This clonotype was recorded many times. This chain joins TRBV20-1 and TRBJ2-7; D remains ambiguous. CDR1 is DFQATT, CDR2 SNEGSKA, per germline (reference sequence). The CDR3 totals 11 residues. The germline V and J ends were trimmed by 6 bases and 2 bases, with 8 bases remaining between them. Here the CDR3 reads CSATAPYEQYF. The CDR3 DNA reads TGCAGTGCGACCGCCCCCTACGAGCAGTACTTC.

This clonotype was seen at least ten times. This CDR3 is CSARGASYEQYF. DNA for the CDR3: TGCAGTGCTAGGGGCGCCTCCTACGAGCAGTACTTC. This chain links TRBV20-1 with TRBJ2-7; D not certain. The CDR3 is 12 amino acids. Germline CDR1 and CDR2: DFQATT and SNEGSKA (reference sequence). V was cut by 3 bases and J by 0 bases, with 6 bases left in between.

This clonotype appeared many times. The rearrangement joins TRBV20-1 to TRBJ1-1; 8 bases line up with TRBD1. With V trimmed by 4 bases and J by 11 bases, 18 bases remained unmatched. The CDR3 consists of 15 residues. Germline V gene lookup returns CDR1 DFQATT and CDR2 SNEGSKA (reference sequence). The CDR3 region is CSANLAQGAQGRAFF. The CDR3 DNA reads TGCAGTGCTAACCTAGCCCAGGGGGCGCAGGGGAGGGCTTTCTTT.

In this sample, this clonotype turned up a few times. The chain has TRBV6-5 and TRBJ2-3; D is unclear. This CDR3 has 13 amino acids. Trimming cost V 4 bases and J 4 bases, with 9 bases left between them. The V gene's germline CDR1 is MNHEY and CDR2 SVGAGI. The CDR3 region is CASSSTVADTQYF. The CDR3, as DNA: TGTGCCAGCAGTTCCACCGTCGCAGATACGCAGTATTTT.

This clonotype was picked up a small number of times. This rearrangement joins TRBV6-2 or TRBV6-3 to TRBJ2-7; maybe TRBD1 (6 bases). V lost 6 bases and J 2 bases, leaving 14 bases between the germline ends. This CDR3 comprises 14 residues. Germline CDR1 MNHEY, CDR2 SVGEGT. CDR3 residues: CASRPHRDPYEQYF. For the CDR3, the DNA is TGTGCCAGCAGGCCACACAGGGATCCCTACGAGCAGTACTTC.

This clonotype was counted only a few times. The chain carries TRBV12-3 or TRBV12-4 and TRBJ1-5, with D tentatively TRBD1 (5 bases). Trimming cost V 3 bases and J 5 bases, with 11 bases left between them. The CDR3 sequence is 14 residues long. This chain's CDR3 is CASSFTPGDQPQHF. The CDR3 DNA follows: TGTGCCAGCAGTTTCACGCCGGGGGATCAGCCCCAGCATTTT.

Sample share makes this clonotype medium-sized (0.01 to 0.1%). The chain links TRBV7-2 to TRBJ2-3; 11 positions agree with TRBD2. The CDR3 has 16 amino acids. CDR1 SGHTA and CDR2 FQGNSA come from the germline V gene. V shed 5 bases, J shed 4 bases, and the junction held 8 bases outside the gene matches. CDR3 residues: CASSDRLAGLADTQYF. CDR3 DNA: TGTGCCAGCAGCGACAGACTAGCGGGATTGGCAGATACGCAGTATTTT.

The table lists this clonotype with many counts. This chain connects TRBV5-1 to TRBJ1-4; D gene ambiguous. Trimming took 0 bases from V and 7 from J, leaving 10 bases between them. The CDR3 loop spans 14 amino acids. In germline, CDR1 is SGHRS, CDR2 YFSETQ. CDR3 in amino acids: CASSLGGVREKLFF. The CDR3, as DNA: TGCGCCAGCAGCTTGGGAGGAGTTCGTGAAAAACTGTTTTTT.

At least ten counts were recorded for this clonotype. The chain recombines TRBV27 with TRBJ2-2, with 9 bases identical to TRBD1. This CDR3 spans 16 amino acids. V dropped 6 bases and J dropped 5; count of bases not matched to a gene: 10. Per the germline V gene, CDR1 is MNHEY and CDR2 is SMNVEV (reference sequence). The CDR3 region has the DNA TGTGCCAGCAGCAACAGGGGGCGGCGAGGGACCGGGGAGCTGTTTTTT. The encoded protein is CASSNRGRRGTGELFF.

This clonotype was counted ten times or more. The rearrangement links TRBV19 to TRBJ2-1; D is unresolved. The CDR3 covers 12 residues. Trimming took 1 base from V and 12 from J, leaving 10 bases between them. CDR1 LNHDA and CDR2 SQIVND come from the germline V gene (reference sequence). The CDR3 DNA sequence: TGTGCCAGTAGTATAGGTGAATTCGGGCAGTTCTTC. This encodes CASSIGEFGQFF.

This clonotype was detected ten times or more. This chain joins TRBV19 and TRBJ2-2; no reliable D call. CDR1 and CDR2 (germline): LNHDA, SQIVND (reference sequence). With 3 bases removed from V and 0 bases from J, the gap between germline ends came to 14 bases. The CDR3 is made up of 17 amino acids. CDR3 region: CASSIGDSSPNTGELFF. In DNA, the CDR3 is TGTGCCAGTAGTATCGGTGACTCTTCCCCGAACACCGGGGAGCTGTTTTTT. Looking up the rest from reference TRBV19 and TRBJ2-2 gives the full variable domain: DGGITQSPKYLFRKEGQNVTLSCEQNLNHDAMYWYRQDPGQGLRLIYYSQIVNDFQKGDIAEGYSVSREKKESFPLTVTSAQKNPTAFYLCASSIGDSSPNTGELFFGEGSRLTVL.

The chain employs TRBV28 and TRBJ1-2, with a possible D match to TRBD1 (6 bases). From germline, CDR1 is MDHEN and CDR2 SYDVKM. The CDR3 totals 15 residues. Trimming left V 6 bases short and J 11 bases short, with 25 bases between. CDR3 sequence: CASSFPLAVGHEYTF. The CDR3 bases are TGTGCCAGCAGCTTTCCTTTAGCGGTGGGACACGAGTACACCTTC.

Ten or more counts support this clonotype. The CDR3 DNA is TGTGCAAGTCGCTTAGATCCGAGGGCTAACTATGGCTACACCTTC. Residues: CASRLDPRANYGYTF. V is TRBV12-2 and J is TRBJ1-2. TRBV12-2 is termed a pseudogene. The CDR3 has 15 residues.

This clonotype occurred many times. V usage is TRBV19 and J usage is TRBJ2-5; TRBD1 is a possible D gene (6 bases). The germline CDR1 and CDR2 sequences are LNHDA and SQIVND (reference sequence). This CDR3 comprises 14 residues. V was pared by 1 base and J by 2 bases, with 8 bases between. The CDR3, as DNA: TGTGCCAGTAGTATAGGAGGACAGCAAGAGACCCAGTACTTC. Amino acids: CASSIGGQQETQYF.

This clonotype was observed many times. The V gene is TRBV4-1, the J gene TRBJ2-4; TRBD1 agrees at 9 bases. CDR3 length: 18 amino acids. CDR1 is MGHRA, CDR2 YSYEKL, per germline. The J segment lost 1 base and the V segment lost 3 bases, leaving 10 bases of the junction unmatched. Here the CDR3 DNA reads TGCGCCAGCAGCCATCCAAATCGGGACAGGGCGGCCAAAAACATTCAGTACTTC. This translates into CASSHPNRDRAAKNIQYF.

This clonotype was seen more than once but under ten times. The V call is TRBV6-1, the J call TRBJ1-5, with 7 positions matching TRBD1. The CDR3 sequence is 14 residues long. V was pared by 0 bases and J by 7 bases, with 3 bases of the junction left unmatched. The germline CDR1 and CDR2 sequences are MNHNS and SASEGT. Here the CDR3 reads CASSEAGGAQPQHF. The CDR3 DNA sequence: TGTGCCAGCAGTGAAGCAGGGGGCGCACAGCCCCAGCATTTT.

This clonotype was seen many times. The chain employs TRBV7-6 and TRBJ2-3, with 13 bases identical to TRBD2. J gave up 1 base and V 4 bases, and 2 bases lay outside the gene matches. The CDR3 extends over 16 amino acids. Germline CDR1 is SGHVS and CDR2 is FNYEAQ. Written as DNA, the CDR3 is TGTGCCAGCAGCTCCGGACTAGCGGGAGGCACAGATACGCAGTATTTT. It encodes CASSSGLAGGTDTQYF.

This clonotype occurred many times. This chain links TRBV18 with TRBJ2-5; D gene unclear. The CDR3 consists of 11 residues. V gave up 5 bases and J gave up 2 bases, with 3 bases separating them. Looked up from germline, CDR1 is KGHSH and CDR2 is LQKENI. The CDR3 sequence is CASSYQETQYF. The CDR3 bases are TGTGCCAGCTCATATCAAGAGACCCAGTACTTC.

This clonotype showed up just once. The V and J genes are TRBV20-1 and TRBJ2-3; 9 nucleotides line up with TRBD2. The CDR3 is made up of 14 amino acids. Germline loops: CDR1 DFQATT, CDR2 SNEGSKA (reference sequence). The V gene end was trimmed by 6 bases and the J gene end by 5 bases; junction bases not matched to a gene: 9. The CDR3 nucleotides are TGCAGTGCAGAAGGGACTAGCAGGGGAGATACGCAGTATTTT. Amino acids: CSAEGTSRGDTQYF.

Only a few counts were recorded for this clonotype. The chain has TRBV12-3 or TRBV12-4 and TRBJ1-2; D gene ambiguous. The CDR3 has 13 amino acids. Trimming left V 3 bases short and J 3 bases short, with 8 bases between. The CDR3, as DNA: TGTGCCAGCAGTTTTGGAAGGGACTATGGCTACACCTTC. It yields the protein CASSFGRDYGYTF.

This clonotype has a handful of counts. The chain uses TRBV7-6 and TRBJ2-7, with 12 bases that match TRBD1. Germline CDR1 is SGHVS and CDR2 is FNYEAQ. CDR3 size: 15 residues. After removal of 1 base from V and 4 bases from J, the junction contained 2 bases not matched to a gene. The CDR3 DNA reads TGTGCCAGCAGCTTAGGGGACAGGGGGCGATACGAGCAGTACTTC. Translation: CASSLGDRGRYEQYF.